Below, 8 T cell receptor beta chains from the same sample are listed, as sequenced in a study of cytomegalovirus exposure and HLA in healthy donors. Both 60 Vbeta primers and 13 Jbeta primers went into the PCR. Repertoires were generated with immunoSEQ multiplex PCR, while TCRdb's copy carries only in-frame clones and drops some. The sample records over 150,000 clones, more than 65% being singletons. Sequenced sample: PBMCs. Every receptor here comes from a girl aged 2-10 years in good health and CMV-seropositive.

This sequence joins TRBV7-9 and TRBJ1-2, with a tentative D call TRBD1 (5 bases). Germline V gene data show CDR1 as SEHNR and CDR2 as FQNEAQ (reference sequence). This CDR3 is 14 amino acids long. Deletions cut 1 base from V and 2 bases from J, with 8 bases between. DNA for the CDR3: TGTGCCAGCAGCTTAGGGGGCCCGAACTATGGCTACACCTTC. Amino acid sequence: CASSLGGPNYGYTF.

This clone appeared once. CDR3 sequence (DNA): TGCAGCGTTGACCAGGCCCCCCTATACAATGAGCAGTTCTTC. Translated: CSVDQAPLYNEQFF. The V and J genes are TRBV29-1 and TRBJ2-1; D unclear. This CDR3 contains 14 residues. The V and J ends lost 3 bases and 4 bases respectively, with 13 bases between them. CDR1 and CDR2 from the germline V gene are SQVTM and ANQGSEA.

CDR3 nucleotides: TGTGCCAGCAGTTCCCCGGGACAGGGGTTTTTGAACACTGAAGCTTTCTTT. Encoded protein: CASSSPGQGFLNTEAFF. The chain carries TRBV28 and TRBJ1-1; 10 nucleotides match TRBD1. This CDR3 has 17 residues. Germline V gene sequence: CDR1 MDHEN, CDR2 SYDVKM. Losses at the gene ends were 4 bases for V and 0 bases for J; bases not matched to a gene: 8.

On this clone itself: One junction end disagrees with the germline gene, perhaps due to a read error. The chain links TRBV6-5 to TRBJ2-3; TRBD2 aligns across 7 bases. This CDR3 has 14 amino acids. Germline V lookup: CDR1 MNHEY, CDR2 SVGAGI. Here the CDR3 reads CVSKVTSSPDTQYF. DNA of the CDR3: TGTGTCAGCAAGGTGACTAGCTCGCCAGATACGCAGTATTTT.

The chain has TRBV9 and TRBJ2-1; 7 nucleotides match TRBD2. Germline values: CDR1 SGDLS, CDR2 YYNGEE. V trimming: 0 bases; J trimming: 2 bases; junction bases outside the gene matches: 8. The CDR3 has 17 residues. The DNA of the CDR3 is TGTGCCAGCAGCGTAGACGGCGGGAGCTCGCCCTACAATGAGCAGTTCTTC. Protein: CASSVDGGSSPYNEQFF. Supplemented by reference TRBV9 and TRBJ2-1, the full variable domain reads DSGVTQTPKHLITATGQRVTLRCSPRSGDLSVYWYQQSLDQGLQFLIQYYNGEERAKGNILERFSAQQFPDLHSELNLSSLELGDSALYFCASSVDGGSSPYNEQFFGPGTRLTVL.

The chain couples TRBV18 to TRBJ2-3; the match to TRBD2 covers 8 bases. V lost 1 base and J lost 1; bases outside the gene matches: 7. CDR1 is KGHSH and CDR2 is LQKENI in the germline V gene. The CDR3 contains 17 residues. The CDR3 spells CASSPRSGGGRTDTQYF. The CDR3 DNA reads as TGTGCCAGCTCACCACGGTCGGGAGGGGGACGCACAGATACGCAGTATTTT.

The rearrangement joins TRBV7-8 to TRBJ1-2; TRBD1 matches at 7 bases. This CDR3 spans 14 amino acids. The germline V gene encodes CDR1 SGHVS and CDR2 FQNEAQ. V lost 3 bases and J lost 4; bases outside the gene matches: 5. The CDR3 DNA reads TGTGCCAGCAGCTTCACAGGGGTGGGCTATGGCTACACCTTC. It specifies CASSFTGVGYGYTF.

This clone is a singleton in its sample. This chain links TRBV27 with TRBJ2-1, with 10 bases lining up with TRBD1. Germline CDR1 is MNHEY and CDR2 is SMNVEV (reference sequence). The CDR3 loop spans 15 amino acids. V was pared by 6 bases and J by 6 bases, with 8 bases of the junction left unmatched. CDR3: CASRETGGLGNEQFF. The CDR3 DNA reads TGTGCCAGCAGAGAGACAGGGGGCTTAGGCAATGAGCAGTTCTTC.